This T cell receptor beta chain was identified in a study of control samples from healthy donors and cancer patients (dated by TCRdb to the early 2020s). A word on this clone: It lacks a known antigen. Base qualities are not provided; no much larger clone lies one nucleotide away.

Including cysteine and phenylalanine, the CDR3 has 13 amino acids. The sequence is cut down to CDR3 DNA, 39 bases in frame from base 1. V loses 2 bases, J loses 6 bases, and the germline ends lie 7 bases apart. CDR1 is given as MNHEY and CDR2 as SVGAGI, both from the germline V gene. Library preparation used the immunoSEQ multiplex PCR assay. In TCRdb, the immuneACCESS table is reduced to in-frame sequences with V and J assigned. These tables do not hold every clone; where another copy was compared, an unresolved V gene accounts for under half, and the others remain unexplained. The sample table holds some 130,000 clones, of which over 75% were seen once. Jointly, the top ten make up around 2.5% of the sample.

Specimen: blood. This receptor was taken from a man younger than 30 in good health. This chain joins TRBV6-5 to TRBJ1-4, with no confident D gene call. Read as DNA, the sequence is TGTGCCAGCAGTTACGGTACGGATGAAAAACTGTTTTTT. It translates as CASSYGTDEKLFF.